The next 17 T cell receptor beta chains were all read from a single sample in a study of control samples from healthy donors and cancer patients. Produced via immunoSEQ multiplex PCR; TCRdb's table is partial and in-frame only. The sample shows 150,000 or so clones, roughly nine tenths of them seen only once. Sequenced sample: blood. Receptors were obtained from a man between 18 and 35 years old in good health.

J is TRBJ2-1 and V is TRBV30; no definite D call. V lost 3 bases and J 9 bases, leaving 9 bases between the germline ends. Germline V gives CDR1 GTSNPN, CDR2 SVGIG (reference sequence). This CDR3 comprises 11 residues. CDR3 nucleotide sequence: TGTGCCTGGAGGATGAAGGGTGAGCAGTTCTTC. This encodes CAWRMKGEQFF.

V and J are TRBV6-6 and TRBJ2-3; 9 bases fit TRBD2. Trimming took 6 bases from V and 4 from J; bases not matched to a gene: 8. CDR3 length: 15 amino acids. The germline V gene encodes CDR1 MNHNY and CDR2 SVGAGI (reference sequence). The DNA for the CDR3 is TGTGCCAGCAGCCCGGGACTAGCCGGTGCAGATACGCAGTATTTT. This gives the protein CASSPGLAGADTQYF.

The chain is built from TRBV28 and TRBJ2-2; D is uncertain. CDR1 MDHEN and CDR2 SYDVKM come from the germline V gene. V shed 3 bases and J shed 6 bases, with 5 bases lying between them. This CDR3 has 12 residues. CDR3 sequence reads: CASSFWAGELFF. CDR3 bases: TGTGCCAGCAGTTTTTGGGCCGGGGAGCTGTTTTTT.

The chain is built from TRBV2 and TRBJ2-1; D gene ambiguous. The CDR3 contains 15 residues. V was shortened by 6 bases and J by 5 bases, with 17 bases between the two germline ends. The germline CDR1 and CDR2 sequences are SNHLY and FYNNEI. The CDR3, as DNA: TGTGCCAGCAGGGTTGTGACCGAGCGAAACAATGAGCAGTTCTTC. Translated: CASRVVTERNNEQFF.

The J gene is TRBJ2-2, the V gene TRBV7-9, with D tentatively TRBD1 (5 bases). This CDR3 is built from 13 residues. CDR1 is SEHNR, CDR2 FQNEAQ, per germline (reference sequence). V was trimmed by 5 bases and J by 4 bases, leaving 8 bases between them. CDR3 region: CASSGRVTGELFF. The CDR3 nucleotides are TGTGCCAGCAGCGGCAGGGTCACCGGGGAGCTGTTTTTT.

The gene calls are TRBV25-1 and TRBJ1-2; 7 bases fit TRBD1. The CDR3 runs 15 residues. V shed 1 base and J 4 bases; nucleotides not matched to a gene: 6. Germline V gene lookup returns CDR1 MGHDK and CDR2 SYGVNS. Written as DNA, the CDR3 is TGTGCCAGCAGTGAATCCCAGGGGGTCGGCTATGGCTACACCTTC. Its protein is CASSESQGVGYGYTF.

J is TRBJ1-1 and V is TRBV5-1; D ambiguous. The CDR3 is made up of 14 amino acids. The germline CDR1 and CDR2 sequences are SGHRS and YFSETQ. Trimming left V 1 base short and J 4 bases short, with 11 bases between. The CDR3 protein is CASSLWSTATEAFF. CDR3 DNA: TGCGCCAGCAGCTTGTGGTCGACTGCCACTGAAGCTTTCTTT.

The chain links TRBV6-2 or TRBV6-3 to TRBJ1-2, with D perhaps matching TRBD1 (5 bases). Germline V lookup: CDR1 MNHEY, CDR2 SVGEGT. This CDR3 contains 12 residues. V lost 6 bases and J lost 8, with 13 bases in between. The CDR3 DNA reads TGTGCCAGCAGCGACGGGGGGAGAGGCTACACCTTC. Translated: CASSDGGRGYTF.

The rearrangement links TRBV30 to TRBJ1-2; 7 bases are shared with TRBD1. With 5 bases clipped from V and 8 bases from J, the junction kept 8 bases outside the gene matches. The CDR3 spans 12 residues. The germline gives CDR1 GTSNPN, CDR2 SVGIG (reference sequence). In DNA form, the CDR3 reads TGTGCCTGGGGAAACAGGGGCCGGGGCTACACCTTC. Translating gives CAWGNRGRGYTF.

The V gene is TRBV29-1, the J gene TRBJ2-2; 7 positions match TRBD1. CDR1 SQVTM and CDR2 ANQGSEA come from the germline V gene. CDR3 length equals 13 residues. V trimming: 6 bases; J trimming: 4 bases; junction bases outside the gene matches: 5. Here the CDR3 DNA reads TGCAGCGTCAACCCAGGGGGCACCGGGGAGCTGTTTTTT. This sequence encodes CSVNPGGTGELFF.

CDR3 nucleotide sequence: TGTGCCAGTAGTATACGGCGAGCAGGATTCAAAGGGCCTAATTCACCCCTCCACTTT. Translation: CASSIRRAGFKGPNSPLHF. The chain employs TRBV19 and TRBJ1-6; D is unclear. From germline, CDR1 is LNHDA and CDR2 SQIVND (reference sequence). The CDR3 totals 19 residues. V shed 2 bases and J shed 6 bases, with 23 bases lying between them.

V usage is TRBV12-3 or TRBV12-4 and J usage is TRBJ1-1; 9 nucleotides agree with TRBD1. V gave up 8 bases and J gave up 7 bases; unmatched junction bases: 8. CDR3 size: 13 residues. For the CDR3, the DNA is TGTGCCAGCGGGGGAGACAGGGGGGATGAAGCTTTCTTT. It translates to CASGGDRGDEAFF.

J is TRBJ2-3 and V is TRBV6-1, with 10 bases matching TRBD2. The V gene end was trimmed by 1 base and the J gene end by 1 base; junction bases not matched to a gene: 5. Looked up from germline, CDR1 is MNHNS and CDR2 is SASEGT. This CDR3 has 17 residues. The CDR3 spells CASSEVQRGGGTDTQYF. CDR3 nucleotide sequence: TGTGCCAGCAGTGAAGTTCAGCGGGGGGGTGGCACAGATACGCAGTATTTT.

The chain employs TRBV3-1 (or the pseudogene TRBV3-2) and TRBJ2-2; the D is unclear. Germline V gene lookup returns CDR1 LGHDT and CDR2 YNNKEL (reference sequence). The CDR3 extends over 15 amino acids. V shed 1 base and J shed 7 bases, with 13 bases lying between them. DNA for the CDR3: TGTGCCAGCAGCCAAGGGATCGGCCTTGGCGGGGAGCTGTTTTTT. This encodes CASSQGIGLGGELFF.

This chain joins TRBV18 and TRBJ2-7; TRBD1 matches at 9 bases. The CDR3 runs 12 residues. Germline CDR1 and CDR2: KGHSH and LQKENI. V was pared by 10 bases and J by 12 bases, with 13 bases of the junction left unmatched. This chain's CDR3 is CATTTGGTLPYF. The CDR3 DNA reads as TGTGCCACCACAACAGGGGGCACTCTTCCGTACTTC.

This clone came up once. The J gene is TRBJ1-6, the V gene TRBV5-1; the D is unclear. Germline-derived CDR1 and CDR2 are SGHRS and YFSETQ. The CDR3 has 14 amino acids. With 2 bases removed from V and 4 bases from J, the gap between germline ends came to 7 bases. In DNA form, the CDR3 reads TGCGCCAGCAGCTTAGCGGGTTATAATTCACCCCTCCACTTT. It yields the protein CASSLAGYNSPLHF.

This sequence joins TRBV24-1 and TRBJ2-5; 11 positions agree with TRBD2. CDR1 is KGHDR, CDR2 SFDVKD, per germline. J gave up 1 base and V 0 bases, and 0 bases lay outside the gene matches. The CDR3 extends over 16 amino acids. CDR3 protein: CATSDLTSGGQETQYF. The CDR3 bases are TGTGCCACCAGTGATTTGACTAGCGGGGGCCAAGAGACCCAGTACTTC.